This T cell receptor beta chain originates from a study of monozygotic twins with inflammatory bowel disease. Study-wide findings and caveats: Researchers reported no repertoire similarity difference between concordant and discordant twins, possibly from limited power.

With respect to this clonotype: What it binds is not known.

From germline, CDR1 is MNHNS and CDR2 SASEGT. The CDR3 totals 18 residues. From its re-call of the 5' RACE reads, TCRdb lists each CDR3 protein once, without DNA. The sample features approximately 210,000 distinct CDR3 sequences, with 7.5% to 8% in its top ten. Sequenced material: blood. This chain links TRBV6-1 with TRBJ2-2; TCRdb's D call, TRBD2, is unchecked because there is no DNA. The TCR was taken from a human donor with ulcerative colitis or Crohn's disease, or a healthy co-twin of an affected twin (not recorded which). The CDR3 loop is CASSEAVAGGSVTGELFF.